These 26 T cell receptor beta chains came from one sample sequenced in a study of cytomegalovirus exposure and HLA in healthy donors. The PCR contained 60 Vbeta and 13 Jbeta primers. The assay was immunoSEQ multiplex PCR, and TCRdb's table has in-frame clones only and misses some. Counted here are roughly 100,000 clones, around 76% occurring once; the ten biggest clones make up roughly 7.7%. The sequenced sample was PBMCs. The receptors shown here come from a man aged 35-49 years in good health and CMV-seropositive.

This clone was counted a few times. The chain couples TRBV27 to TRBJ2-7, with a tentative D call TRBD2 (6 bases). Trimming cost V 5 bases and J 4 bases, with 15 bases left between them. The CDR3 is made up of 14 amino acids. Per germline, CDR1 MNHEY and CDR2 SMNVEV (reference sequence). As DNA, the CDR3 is TGTGCCAGCAGTCCCAGGAGGGAAACATACGAGCAGTACTTC. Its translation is CASSPRRETYEQYF.

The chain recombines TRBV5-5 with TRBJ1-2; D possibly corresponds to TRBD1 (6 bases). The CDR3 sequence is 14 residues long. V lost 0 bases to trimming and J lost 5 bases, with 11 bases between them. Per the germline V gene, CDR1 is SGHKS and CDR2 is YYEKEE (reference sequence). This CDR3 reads CASSLVTGPYGYTF. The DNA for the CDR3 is TGTGCCAGCAGCTTGGTAACAGGGCCATATGGCTACACCTTC.

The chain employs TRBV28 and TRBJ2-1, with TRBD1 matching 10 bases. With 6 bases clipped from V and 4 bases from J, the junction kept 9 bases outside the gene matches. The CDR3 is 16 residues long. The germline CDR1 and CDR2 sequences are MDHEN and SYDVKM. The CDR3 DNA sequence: TGTGCCAGCAGCTATGGGGACAGGGGCCGTTACAATGAGCAGTTCTTC. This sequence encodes CASSYGDRGRYNEQFF.

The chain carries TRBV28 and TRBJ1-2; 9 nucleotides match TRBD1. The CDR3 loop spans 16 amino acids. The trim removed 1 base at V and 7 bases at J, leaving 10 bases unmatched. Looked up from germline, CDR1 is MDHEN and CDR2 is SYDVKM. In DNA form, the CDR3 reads TGTGCCAGCAGTTTATTATCCGGGACAGGGTGGGGTGGCTACACCTTC. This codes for CASSLLSGTGWGGYTF.

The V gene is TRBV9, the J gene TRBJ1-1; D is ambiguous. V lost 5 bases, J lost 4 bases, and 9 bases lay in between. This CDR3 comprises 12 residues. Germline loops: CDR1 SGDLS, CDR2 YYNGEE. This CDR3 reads CASSRAGTEAFF. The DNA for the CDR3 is TGTGCCAGCAGTCGGGCGGGCACTGAAGCTTTCTTT.

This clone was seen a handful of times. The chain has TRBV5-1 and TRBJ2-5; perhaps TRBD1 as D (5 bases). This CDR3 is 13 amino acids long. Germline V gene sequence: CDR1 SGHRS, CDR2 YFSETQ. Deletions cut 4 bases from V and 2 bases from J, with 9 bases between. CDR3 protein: CASSGAGQETQYF. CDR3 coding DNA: TGCGCCAGCAGCGGGGCCGGGCAAGAGACCCAGTACTTC.

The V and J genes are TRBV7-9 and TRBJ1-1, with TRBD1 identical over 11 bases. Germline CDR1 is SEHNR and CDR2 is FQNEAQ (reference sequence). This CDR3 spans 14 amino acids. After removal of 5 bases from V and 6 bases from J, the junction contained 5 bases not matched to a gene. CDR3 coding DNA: TGTGCCAGCAGCCGGGACAGGGGGAATGCTGAAGCTTTCTTT. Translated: CASSRDRGNAEAFF.

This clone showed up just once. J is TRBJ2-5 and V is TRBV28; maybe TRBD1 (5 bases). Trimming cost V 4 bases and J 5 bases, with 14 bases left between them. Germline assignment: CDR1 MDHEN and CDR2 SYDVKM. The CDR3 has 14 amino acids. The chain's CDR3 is CASSSIRGGETQYF. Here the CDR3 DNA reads TGTGCCAGCAGTTCCATTAGGGGTGGGGAGACCCAGTACTTC.

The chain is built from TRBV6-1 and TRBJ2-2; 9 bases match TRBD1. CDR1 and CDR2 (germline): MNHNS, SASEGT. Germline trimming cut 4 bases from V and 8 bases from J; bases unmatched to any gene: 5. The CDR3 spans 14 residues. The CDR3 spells CASSGLQGAGELFF. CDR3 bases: TGTGCCAGCAGTGGACTACAGGGGGCAGGGGAGCTGTTTTTT.

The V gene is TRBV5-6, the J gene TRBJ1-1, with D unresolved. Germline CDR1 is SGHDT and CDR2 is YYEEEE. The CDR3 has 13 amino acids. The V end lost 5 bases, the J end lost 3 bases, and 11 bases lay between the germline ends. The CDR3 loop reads CASSIKRDTEAFF. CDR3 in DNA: TGTGCCAGCAGTATAAAGCGGGACACTGAAGCTTTCTTT.

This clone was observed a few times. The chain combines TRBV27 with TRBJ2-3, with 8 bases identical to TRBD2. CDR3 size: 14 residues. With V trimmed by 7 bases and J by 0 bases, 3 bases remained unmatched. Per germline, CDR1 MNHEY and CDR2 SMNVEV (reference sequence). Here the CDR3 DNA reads TGTGCCAGCACAGCGGGGGAGAGCACAGATACGCAGTATTTT. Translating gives CASTAGESTDTQYF.

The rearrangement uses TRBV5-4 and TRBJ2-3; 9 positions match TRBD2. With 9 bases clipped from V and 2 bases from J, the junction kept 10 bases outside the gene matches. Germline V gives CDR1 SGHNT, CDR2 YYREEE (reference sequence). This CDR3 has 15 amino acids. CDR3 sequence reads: CAIRDSGGLTDTQYF. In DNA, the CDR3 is TGTGCCATCCGCGATAGCGGGGGACTCACAGATACGCAGTATTTT.

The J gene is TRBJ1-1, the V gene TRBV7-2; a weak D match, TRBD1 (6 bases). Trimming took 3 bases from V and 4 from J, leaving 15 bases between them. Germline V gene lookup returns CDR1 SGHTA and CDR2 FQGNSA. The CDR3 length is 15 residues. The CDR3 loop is CASSFSRGRGTEAFF. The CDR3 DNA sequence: TGTGCCAGCAGCTTCTCCAGGGGTCGGGGCACTGAAGCTTTCTTT.

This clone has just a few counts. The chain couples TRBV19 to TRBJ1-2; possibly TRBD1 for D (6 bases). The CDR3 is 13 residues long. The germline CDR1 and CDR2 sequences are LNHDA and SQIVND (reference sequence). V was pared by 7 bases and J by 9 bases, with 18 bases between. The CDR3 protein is CASTWTAVNSYTF. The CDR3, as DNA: TGTGCCAGTACCTGGACAGCTGTTAACAGCTACACCTTC.

The CDR3: CASSPIARTRADTQYF. The CDR3, as DNA: TGCGCCAGCAGCCCCATTGCACGGACTAGAGCAGATACGCAGTATTTT. The chain joins TRBV4-1 to TRBJ2-3; 7 bases are a match to TRBD2. Germline V gene sequence: CDR1 MGHRA, CDR2 YSYEKL. Trimming at V came to 4 bases and at J to 4 bases, leaving 11 bases not matched to a gene. There are 16 residues in the CDR3.

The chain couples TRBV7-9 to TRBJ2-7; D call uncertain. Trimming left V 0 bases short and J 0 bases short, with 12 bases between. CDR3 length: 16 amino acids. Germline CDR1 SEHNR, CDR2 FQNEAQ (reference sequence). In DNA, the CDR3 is TGTGCCAGCAGCTTAGCGGAGACGGGTTACTCCTACGAGCAGTACTTC. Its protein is CASSLAETGYSYEQYF.

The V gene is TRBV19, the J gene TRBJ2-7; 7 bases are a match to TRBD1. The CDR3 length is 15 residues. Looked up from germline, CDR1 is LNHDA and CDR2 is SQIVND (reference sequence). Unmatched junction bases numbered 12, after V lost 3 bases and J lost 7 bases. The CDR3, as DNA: TGTGCCAGTAGTATTGTCCCAGGGGGATCGTATGAGCAGTACTTC. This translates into CASSIVPGGSYEQYF. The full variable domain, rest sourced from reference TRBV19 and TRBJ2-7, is DGGITQSPKYLFRKEGQNVTLSCEQNLNHDAMYWYRQDPGQGLRLIYYSQIVNDFQKGDIAEGYSVSREKKESFPLTVTSAQKNPTAFYLCASSIVPGGSYEQYFGPGTRLTVT.

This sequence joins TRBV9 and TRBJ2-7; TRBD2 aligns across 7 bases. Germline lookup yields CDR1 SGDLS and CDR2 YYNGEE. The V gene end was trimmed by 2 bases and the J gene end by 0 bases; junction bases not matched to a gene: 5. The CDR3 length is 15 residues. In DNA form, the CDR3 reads TGTGCCAGCAGCGTGAGCGGGGTGAGCTCCTACGAGCAGTACTTC. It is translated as CASSVSGVSSYEQYF.

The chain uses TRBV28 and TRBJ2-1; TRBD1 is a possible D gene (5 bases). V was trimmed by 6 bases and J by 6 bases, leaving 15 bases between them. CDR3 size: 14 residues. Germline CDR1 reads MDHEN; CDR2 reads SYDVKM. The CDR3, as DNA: TGTGCCAGCAGGACTCGGATAGGGGTCAATGAGCAGTTCTTC. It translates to CASRTRIGVNEQFF.

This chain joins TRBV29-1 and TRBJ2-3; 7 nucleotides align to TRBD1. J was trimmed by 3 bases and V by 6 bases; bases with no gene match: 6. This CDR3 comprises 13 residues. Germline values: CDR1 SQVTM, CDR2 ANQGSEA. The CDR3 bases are TGCAGCGTGAACGACAGGGCAACAGATACGCAGTATTTT. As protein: CSVNDRATDTQYF.

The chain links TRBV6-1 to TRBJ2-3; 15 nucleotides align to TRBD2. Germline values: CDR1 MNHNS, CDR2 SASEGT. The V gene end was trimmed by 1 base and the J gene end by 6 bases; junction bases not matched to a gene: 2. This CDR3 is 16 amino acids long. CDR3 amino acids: CASSEVGTSGGDTQYF. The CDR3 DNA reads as TGTGCCAGCAGTGAAGTGGGGACTAGCGGGGGGGATACGCAGTATTTT.

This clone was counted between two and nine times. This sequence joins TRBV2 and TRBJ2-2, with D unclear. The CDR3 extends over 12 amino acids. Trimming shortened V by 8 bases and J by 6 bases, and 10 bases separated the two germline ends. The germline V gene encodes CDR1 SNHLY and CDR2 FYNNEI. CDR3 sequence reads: CASVEVPGELFF. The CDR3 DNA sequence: TGTGCCAGCGTAGAGGTTCCCGGGGAGCTGTTTTTT.

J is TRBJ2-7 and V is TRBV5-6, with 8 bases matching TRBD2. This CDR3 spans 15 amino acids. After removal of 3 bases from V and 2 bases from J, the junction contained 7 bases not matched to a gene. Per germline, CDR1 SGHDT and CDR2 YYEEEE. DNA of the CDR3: TGTGCCAGCAGCTCGACGCGGGGGGTAGCCTACGAGCAGTACTTC. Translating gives CASSSTRGVAYEQYF.

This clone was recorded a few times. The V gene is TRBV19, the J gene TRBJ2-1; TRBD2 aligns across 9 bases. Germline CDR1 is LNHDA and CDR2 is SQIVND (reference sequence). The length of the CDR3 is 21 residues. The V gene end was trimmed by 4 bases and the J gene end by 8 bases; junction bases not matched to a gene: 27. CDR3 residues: CASSREPWGGRARVGADEQFF. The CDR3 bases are TGTGCCAGTAGTAGGGAACCCTGGGGCGGGAGGGCCAGAGTGGGTGCCGATGAGCAGTTCTTC. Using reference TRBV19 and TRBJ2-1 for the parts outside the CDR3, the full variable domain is DGGITQSPKYLFRKEGQNVTLSCEQNLNHDAMYWYRQDPGQGLRLIYYSQIVNDFQKGDIAEGYSVSREKKESFPLTVTSAQKNPTAFYLCASSREPWGGRARVGADEQFFGPGTRLTVL.

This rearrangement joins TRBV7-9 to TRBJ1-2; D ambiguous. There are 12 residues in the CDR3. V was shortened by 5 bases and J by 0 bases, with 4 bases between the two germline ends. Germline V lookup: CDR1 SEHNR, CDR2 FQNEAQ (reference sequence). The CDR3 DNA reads TGTGCCAGCAGCGAGACTAACTATGGCTACACCTTC. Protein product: CASSETNYGYTF.

The chain's CDR3 is CASSDPFNEQFF. The DNA of the CDR3 is TGTGCCAGCAGTGACCCATTCAATGAGCAGTTCTTC. V gene TRBV6-1 combines with J gene TRBJ2-1, with D unresolved. The length of the CDR3 is 12 residues. Germline values: CDR1 MNHNS, CDR2 SASEGT. V lost 3 bases and J lost 6, with 6 bases in between.